The subject of this entry is one T cell receptor beta chain. Its matching antigen is unknown. The data were taken from a study of PD-1 blockade in classical Hodgkin lymphoma. Study-level background: On a schedule of every 2 weeks, patients received nivolumab 3 mg/kg intravenously. Study-level results: Significantly greater TCR diversity emerged by C4D1 in CD4+ cells but not CD8+ cells. Initiation of nivolumab under 1 year after ASCT led to exclusion of patients.

Each of the patients experienced relapse following autologous stem cell transplantation, and their brentuximab vedotin exposure differed. The CDR3 spans 13 residues. V lost 7 bases to trimming and J lost 6 bases, with 12 bases between them. From germline, CDR1 is MNHNY and CDR2 SVGAGI (reference sequence). The assay was immunoSEQ multiplex PCR, and TCRdb's table has in-frame clones only and misses some. Of 90,000 to 100,000 clones in the sample, 80% to 95% were seen once. The chain employs TRBV6-6 and TRBJ1-4; possible D gene TRBD1, 6 bases. This receptor was taken from a human donor with classical Hodgkin lymphoma. The starting material was peripheral blood mononuclear cells (PBMCs), obtained at baseline. The CDR3 reads CASIGGTDEKLFF. The DNA of the CDR3 is TGTGCCAGCATAGGGGGTACTGATGAAAAACTGTTTTTT.